These 27 T cell receptor beta chains were sequenced from one sample in a study of molecular identifiers for immune sequencing clone quantification. MiXCR, run by TCRdb on the PCR reads, gives a single entry per CDR3 protein. The sample has approximately 670,000 distinct CDR3 sequences, 15% to 20% seen once. Sequenced sample: naive CD8+ T cells from blood, with Jurkat cell RNA spiked in. Subset in this sample: FACS-sorted CD8+CD4-CCR7+CD45RA+ naive T cells. These receptors came from a human donor in good health. Some libraries in this study had Jurkat cell RNA spiked in.

About this clonotype itself: A junction boundary mismatches the germline segment, possibly from a read error. The V gene is TRBV5-6, the J gene TRBJ2-7; no reliable D call. CDR1 and CDR2 (germline): SGHDT, YYEEEE. This CDR3 comprises 14 residues. CDR3 region: CASSLALKAYGQHF. CDR3 nucleotide sequence: TGTGCCAGCAGCTTGGCCTTGAAAGCCTACGGGCAGCACTTC.

This clonotype has a handful of counts. No conserved phenylalanine or tryptophan is present at the end of the CDR3, so a read error is the likely explanation. The CDR3 here is CASSLDILVGYTL. CDR3 coding DNA: TGTGCCAGCAGTTTAGACATCCTAGTCGGCTACACCCTC. The gene calls are TRBV12-3 or TRBV12-4 and TRBJ1-2, with D unclear. V shed 1 base and J shed 8 bases, with 11 bases lying between them. CDR3 length: 13 residues.

The chain joins TRBV2 to TRBJ1-4; D is ambiguous. This CDR3 has 13 amino acids. Germline CDR1 is SNHLY and CDR2 is FYNNEI. Trimming took off 7 bases at V and 8 bases at J, with 14 bases between the two ends. The CDR3 region is CASIGPLREKLFF. In nucleotides, the CDR3 is TGTGCCAGCATTGGACCCCTCCGAGAAAAACTGTTTTTT.

A note on this clonotype: This may arise from a read error, as a much more abundant clone is one base away. The missing conserved phenylalanine or tryptophan at the end of this CDR3 makes a read error likely. CDR3 sequence: CASSHDRNTEAFL. The CDR3 DNA is TGTGCCAGCAGCCACGACAGGAACACTGAAGCTTTCTTA. The chain carries TRBV3-1 and TRBJ1-1; the D gene is possibly TRBD1 (5 bases). Germline-derived CDR1 and CDR2 are LGHDT and YNNKEL (reference sequence). The CDR3 has 13 amino acids. The V end lost 3 bases, the J end lost 1 base, and 6 bases lay between the germline ends.

The sample holds a few counts of this clonotype. The chain links TRBV4-1 to TRBJ1-4, with no clear D. Germline V CDR1 and CDR2: MGHRA, YSYEKL. Trimming removed 1 base from V and 2 bases from J, with 20 bases in between. This CDR3 is built from 19 residues. The CDR3 loop is CASSQVSGVLGPTNEKLFF. CDR3 DNA: TGCGCCAGCAGCCAAGTGTCGGGAGTGTTGGGCCCCACTAATGAAAAACTGTTTTTT.

This clonotype occurred many times. The chain carries TRBV19 and TRBJ2-7; tentatively, D is TRBD2 (6 bases). CDR3 length: 16 residues. The germline gives CDR1 LNHDA, CDR2 SQIVND (reference sequence). Trimming removed 2 bases from V and 3 bases from J, with 17 bases in between. The CDR3 sequence is CASSIFIGQRVYEQYF. The DNA of the CDR3 is TGTGCCAGTAGTATATTCATCGGGCAGCGGGTCTACGAGCAGTACTTC.

This clonotype was recorded at least ten times. The chain recombines TRBV29-1 with TRBJ2-7, with TRBD1 matching 11 bases. This CDR3 has 17 amino acids. Germline CDR1 reads SQVTM; CDR2 reads ANQGSEA. The J segment lost 4 bases and the V segment lost 1 base, leaving 12 bases of the junction unmatched. This chain's CDR3 is CSVEGVGGTGGEYEQYF. The CDR3 DNA reads as TGCAGCGTTGAAGGGGTAGGAGGGACAGGGGGTGAATACGAGCAGTACTTC.

In this sample, this clonotype turned up many times. The chain has TRBV4-3 and TRBJ2-3, with D unclear. The germline gives CDR1 LGHNA, CDR2 YSLEER. CDR3 length: 15 amino acids. V lost 0 bases and J 2 bases, leaving 9 bases between the germline ends. CDR3 DNA sequence: TGCGCCAGCAGCCAAGATGAAAGACCCACAGATACGCAGTATTTT. This sequence encodes CASSQDERPTDTQYF.

This clonotype appeared many times. This chain links TRBV6-2 or TRBV6-3 with TRBJ1-1; D gene uncertain. The CDR3 has 16 residues. Germline CDR1 reads MNHEY; CDR2 reads SVGEGT. Trimming removed 6 bases at V and 5 bases at J, with 22 bases between. This chain's CDR3 is CASSLTYSTRMTEAFF. The CDR3 region has the DNA TGTGCCAGCAGCCTTACCTACTCCACTAGAATGACTGAAGCTTTCTTT.

Worth noting for this clonotype: A much more abundant neighbour one base away suggests this may be a read error. The chain has TRBV29-1 and TRBJ1-2; tentatively, D is TRBD1 (5 bases). CDR1 is SQVTM, CDR2 ANQGSEA, per germline. Trimming took off 7 bases at V and 8 bases at J, with 23 bases between the two ends. The CDR3 sequence is 14 residues long. The DNA of the CDR3 is TGCAGCGCCTGGGGACGGGGCCAGTTAGGGGGCTACACCTTC. Amino acid sequence: CSAWGRGQLGGYTF.

V usage is TRBV20-1 and J usage is TRBJ2-7; 13 nucleotides align to TRBD2. The trim removed 6 bases at V and 0 bases at J, leaving 11 bases unmatched. Germline V gene lookup returns CDR1 DFQATT and CDR2 SNEGSKA (reference sequence). The CDR3 covers 17 residues. In DNA form, the CDR3 reads TGCAGTGCCACGGAACTAGCGGGAGGGCTCAGCTCCTACGAGCAGTACTTC. Translation: CSATELAGGLSSYEQYF.

The chain's CDR3 is CASSNLEAGAYETQYF. CDR3 DNA sequence: TGTGCCAGCAGCAATTTAGAGGCGGGGGCGTATGAGACCCAGTACTTC. The chain has TRBV11-2 and TRBJ2-5; D may be TRBD2 (7 bases). Germline V gene data show CDR1 as SGHAT and CDR2 as FQNNGV. Deletions cut 5 bases from V and 5 bases from J, with 21 bases between. The CDR3 length is 16 residues.

The chain is built from TRBV10-3 and TRBJ1-5, with TRBD1 matching over 11 bases. The CDR3 runs 17 residues. CDR1 ENHRY and CDR2 SYGVKD come from the germline V gene. Trimming took 0 bases from V and 6 from J; bases not matched to a gene: 7. CDR3 sequence: CAISESAGQGVGQPQHF. DNA of the CDR3: TGTGCCATCAGTGAGTCAGCGGGACAGGGGGTGGGTCAGCCCCAGCATTTT.

This clonotype was observed a handful of times. This rearrangement joins TRBV7-9 to TRBJ2-3; 8 bases match TRBD2. The CDR3 covers 17 residues. Trimming at V came to 6 bases and at J to 6 bases, leaving 17 bases not matched to a gene. Germline loops: CDR1 SEHNR, CDR2 FQNEAQ (reference sequence). This CDR3 is CASSPTGRGHFSDTQYF. CDR3 DNA sequence: TGTGCCAGCAGTCCCACCGGGAGGGGACACTTCTCGGATACGCAGTATTTT.

This clonotype was seen once. It may be a read error: a sequence one base away is much more abundant. The chain has TRBV25-1 and TRBJ2-2; TRBD1 aligns across 7 bases. Germline CDR1 reads MGHDK; CDR2 reads SYGVNS. The CDR3 is made up of 16 amino acids. The CDR3 here is CASSDLRQGAPGEPFF. Written as DNA, the CDR3 is TGTGCCAGCAGTGATCTCAGACAGGGAGCACCCGGGGAGCCGTTTTTT. Full variable domain (missing parts from reference TRBV25-1 and TRBJ2-2): EADIYQTPRYLVIGTGKKITLECSQTMGHDKMYWYQQDPGMELHLIHYSYGVNSTEKGDLSSESTVSRIRTEHFPLTLESARPSHTSQYLCASSDLRQGAPGEPFFGEGSRLTVL.

Points on this clonotype: A much larger clone lies one base from this, so it may be a read error. V is TRBV7-9 and J is TRBJ2-3, with 12 bases identical to TRBD2. The CDR3 is 18 residues long. Germline values: CDR1 SEHNR, CDR2 FQNEAQ (reference sequence). Unmatched junction bases numbered 11, after V lost 4 bases and J lost 3 bases. The CDR3 region has the DNA TGTGCCAGCAGCTCACCAAAGGTGACTAGCGGGGGTACAGATACGCAGTATTTT. Translated: CASSSPKVTSGGTDTQYF.

This clonotype was seen a few times. Its ends do not fully match the called genes, so a read error is possible. This rearrangement joins TRBV7-7 to TRBJ1-5; possible D gene TRBD1, 5 bases. Germline V gives CDR1 SSHAT, CDR2 FNYEAQ (reference sequence). This CDR3 is built from 14 residues. The chain's CDR3 is CASSFGKEGRAQHF. The CDR3 DNA reads TGTGCTAGCAGCTTCGGGAAGGAGGGGCGGGCCCAGCATTTT.

Details on this clonotype: A read error may explain this, as a much larger clone is one base away. J is TRBJ1-2 and V is TRBV19; the D is unclear. Germline V gene lookup returns CDR1 LNHDA and CDR2 SQIVND (reference sequence). V lost 3 bases and J lost 10, with 9 bases in between. The CDR3 covers 11 residues. The CDR3 bases are TGTGCCAGTAGTATTGGACGAAACTACACCTTC. Encoded protein: CASSIGRNYTF.

This clonotype occurred many times. This chain links TRBV29-1 with TRBJ1-1; D is ambiguous. This CDR3 comprises 12 residues. In germline, CDR1 is SQVTM, CDR2 ANQGSEA. Trimming shortened V by 2 bases and J by 1 base, and 5 bases separated the two germline ends. The CDR3 spells CSVEMQNTEAFF. The CDR3 coding sequence is TGCAGCGTTGAAATGCAGAACACTGAAGCTTTCTTT. The full variable domain, with the rest looked up from reference TRBV29-1 and TRBJ1-1, is SAVISQKPSRDICQRGTSLTIQCQVDSQVTMMFWYRQQPGQSLTLIATANQGSEATYESGFVIDKFPISRPNLTFSTLTVSNMSPEDSSIYLCSVEMQNTEAFFGQGTRLTVV.

This clonotype was recorded many times. The rearrangement joins TRBV29-1 to TRBJ2-1, with 8 nucleotides matching TRBD2. CDR3 length equals 16 residues. The V gene's germline CDR1 is SQVTM and CDR2 ANQGSEA. V lost 0 bases and J lost 7; bases outside the gene matches: 11. DNA for the CDR3: TGCAGCGTTGAAGATCCCGGGAGGGCCAAGGTAAATGAGCAGTTCTTC. Its translation is CSVEDPGRAKVNEQFF.

This chain connects TRBV29-1 to TRBJ2-2; 11 positions match TRBD1. The germline CDR1 and CDR2 sequences are SQVTM and ANQGSEA. The V and J ends lost 4 bases and 4 bases, in that order; junction bases with no gene match: 2. CDR3 length: 14 amino acids. The CDR3 sequence is CSVVGTGGTGELFF. The CDR3 bases are TGCAGCGTTGTAGGGACAGGGGGCACCGGGGAGCTGTTTTTT.

A few counts support this clonotype. The V gene is TRBV3-2, the J gene TRBJ1-3. TRBV3-2 is noted as a pseudogene. The CDR3 contains 17 residues. The CDR3 DNA reads TGTGCCAGCAGCCAAGATTATGCCAGATACTCTGGAAACACCATATATTTT. It encodes CASSQDYARYSGNTIYF.

Turning to this clonotype: A junction boundary mismatches the germline segment, possibly from a read error. The chain combines TRBV7-2 with TRBJ2-1, with 14 bases identical to TRBD2. The CDR3 has 16 residues. CDR1 SGHTA and CDR2 FQGNSA come from the germline V gene. The CDR3 coding sequence is TGTGCCAGCAGCTCCCGACTAGCGGGGGGGGGTGATGAGCGGTTCTTC. Amino acid sequence: CASSSRLAGGGDERFF. Drawing the rest from reference TRBV7-2 and TRBJ2-1, the complete variable domain is GAGVSQSPSNKVTEKGKDVELRCDPISGHTALYWYRQSLGQGLEFLIYFQGNSAPDKSGLPSDRFSAERTGGSVSTLTIQRTQQEDSAVYLCASSSRLAGGGDERFFGPGTRLTVL.

This clonotype came up many times. J is TRBJ2-7 and V is TRBV6-2 or TRBV6-3; no reliable D call. Between the trimmed V and J ends, which lost 6 bases and 5 bases, there was a span of 14 bases. Germline V gives CDR1 MNHEY, CDR2 SVGEGT. This CDR3 spans 13 amino acids. CDR3: CASSSYHGDEQYF. The CDR3, as DNA: TGTGCCAGCAGCAGTTACCATGGGGACGAGCAGTACTTC.

In its sample, this clonotype was seen many times. The chain uses TRBV6-5 and TRBJ2-3; D not resolved. V lost 6 bases, J lost 0 bases, and 13 bases lay in between. CDR3 size: 15 residues. Germline V gene lookup returns CDR1 MNHEY and CDR2 SVGAGI. CDR3 nucleotide sequence: TGTGCCAGCAGCCCCCGAGTGCGGAGCACAGATACGCAGTATTTT. Its protein product is CASSPRVRSTDTQYF.

This clonotype was detected only a few times. One end of the junction varies from germline; a read error may be responsible. This chain connects TRBV7-7 to TRBJ2-3; 8 nucleotides match TRBD2. Germline V gene lookup returns CDR1 SSHAT and CDR2 FNYEAQ (reference sequence). The CDR3 is 16 amino acids. CDR3 nucleotides: TGTGCTAGCAGCTTGGGCCGTAGCGGGGGCACAGATACGCAGTATTTT. It is translated as CASSLGRSGGTDTQYF.

Points on this clonotype: This may arise from a read error, as a much more abundant clone is one base away. The rearrangement uses TRBV2 and TRBJ2-7; tentative D call: TRBD2 (6 bases). This CDR3 region has 13 residues. V was cut by 6 bases and J by 7 bases, with 16 bases left in between. Germline loops: CDR1 SNHLY, CDR2 FYNNEI. The CDR3 sequence: CASSRTTYNEQYF. The CDR3 DNA follows: TGTGCCAGCAGCAGGACTACCTACAATGAGCAGTACTTC. The full variable domain, with the rest looked up from reference TRBV2 and TRBJ2-7, is EPEVTQTPSHQVTQMGQEVILRCVPISNHLYFYWYRQILGQKVEFLVSFYNNEISEKSEIFDDQFSVERPDGSNFTLKIRSTKLEDSAMYFCASSRTTYNEQYFGPGTRLTVT.